This T cell receptor (beta chain) is drawn from a study of cytomegalovirus exposure and HLA in healthy donors. The overall study: The platform used for the roughly 130 validation repertoires matched that of the approximately 620 first-cohort repertoires, a later analysis reported. Study-wide results and limits: Subsequent analysis revealed that first-cohort TCR clusters tended to co-occur in the approximately 120 validation repertoires.

On this clone itself: What it binds is unknown.

The protocol was immunoSEQ multiplex PCR, while the TCRdb copy is restricted to in-frame clones and leaves out a portion. Of 170,000 or so clones in the sample, about 80% were seen once. The CDR3 runs to 15 residues. Germline V CDR1 and CDR2: MRHNA, SNTAGT. V lost 6 bases and J lost 6, with 17 bases in between. Sample: PBMCs. The gene calls are TRBV6-4 and TRBJ2-2, with TRBD2 as a possible D gene (6 bases). This TCR came from a woman under 30 in good health and CMV-seropositive. The CDR3 protein is CASSETSEGSGELFF. The CDR3 region has the DNA TGTGCCAGCAGCGAGACTAGTGAGGGGTCCGGGGAGCTGTTTTTT.